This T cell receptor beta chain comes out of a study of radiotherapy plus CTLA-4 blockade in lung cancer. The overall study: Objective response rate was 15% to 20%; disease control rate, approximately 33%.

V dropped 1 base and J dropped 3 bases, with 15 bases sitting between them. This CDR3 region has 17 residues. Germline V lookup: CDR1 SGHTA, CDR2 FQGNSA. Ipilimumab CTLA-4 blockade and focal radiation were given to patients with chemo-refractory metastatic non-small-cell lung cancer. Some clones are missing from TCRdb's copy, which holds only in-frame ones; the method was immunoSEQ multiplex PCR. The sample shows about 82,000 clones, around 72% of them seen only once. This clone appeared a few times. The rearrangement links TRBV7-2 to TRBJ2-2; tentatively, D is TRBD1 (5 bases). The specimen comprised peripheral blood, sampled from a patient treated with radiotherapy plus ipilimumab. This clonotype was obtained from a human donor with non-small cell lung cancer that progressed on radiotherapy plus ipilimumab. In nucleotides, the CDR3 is TGTGCCAGCAGCTTAGATAGGGGCAGAATGGACACCGGGGAGCTGTTTTTT. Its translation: CASSLDRGRMDTGELFF.